The 16 T cell receptor beta chains listed next were all sequenced from one sample in a study of shared T cell receptors in the human thymus. Sequenced by immunoSEQ multiplex PCR; TCRdb stores in-frame clones only, minus some. The sample contains hundreds of thousands of clones, around 78% of which appear only once. These same data were also listed under a study on human thymus T cells.

Sequencing input: thymocytes. The receptors stem from a boy under two years old with a congenital heart defect.

For the CDR3, the DNA is TGTGCCAGCTCCCGAGCGGGAGGCTCCTACAATGAGCAGTTCTTC. Translation gives CASSRAGGSYNEQFF. The V gene is TRBV18, the J gene TRBJ2-1; TRBD2 aligns across 9 bases. The CDR3 totals 15 residues. CDR1 is KGHSH and CDR2 is LQKENI in the germline V gene. The junction had 3 bases not matched to a gene; V was cut back by 6 bases and J by 0 bases.

The chain combines TRBV9 with TRBJ2-5; 8 bases agree with TRBD2. Trimming cost V 3 bases and J 8 bases; bases outside gene matches: 9. CDR3 length equals 14 residues. Germline V gene lookup returns CDR1 SGDLS and CDR2 YYNGEE. In DNA form, the CDR3 reads TGTGCCAGCAGCGCGGGTAATAGCGGGGAAACCCAGTACTTC. It yields the protein CASSAGNSGETQYF.

This chain joins TRBV11-2 and TRBJ1-1; TRBD1 matches 8 bases. Germline loops: CDR1 SGHAT, CDR2 FQNNGV. The CDR3 runs 17 residues. J gave up 0 bases and V 5 bases, and 11 bases lay outside the gene matches. Here the CDR3 reads CASSPRMTGDLNTEAFF. The CDR3 coding sequence is TGTGCCAGCAGCCCCCGGATGACAGGGGACTTGAACACTGAAGCTTTCTTT.

This chain uses TRBV7-3 with TRBJ2-1, with TRBD1 matching 12 bases. The CDR3 is 15 residues long. Germline V gives CDR1 SGHTA, CDR2 FQGTGA. V lost 5 bases, J lost 4 bases, and 3 bases stayed unmatched. CDR3 DNA: TGTGCCAGCAGCCTGGGACAGGGGGCTTACAATGAGCAGTTCTTC. Amino acids: CASSLGQGAYNEQFF.

The genes are TRBV10-1 and TRBJ2-7; D might be TRBD1 (6 bases). From germline, CDR1 is WNHNN and CDR2 SYGVQD (reference sequence). This CDR3 spans 12 amino acids. V lost 6 bases to trimming and J lost 3 bases, with 9 bases between them. CDR3 protein: CASSSRGYEQYF. The CDR3 nucleotides read TGCGCCAGCAGCTCCAGGGGCTACGAGCAGTACTTC.

CDR3 region: CASTPGGQGYGSYNEQFF. For the CDR3, the DNA is TGCGCCAGCACCCCCGGGGGACAGGGGTACGGATCCTACAATGAGCAGTTCTTC. V is TRBV5-1 and J is TRBJ2-1, with 10 bases matching TRBD1. The CDR3 covers 18 residues. Losses at the gene ends were 6 bases for V and 1 base for J; bases not matched to a gene: 13. Germline values: CDR1 SGHRS, CDR2 YFSETQ.

The chain uses TRBV5-4 and TRBJ2-3, with 11 nucleotides matching TRBD1. The germline V gene has CDR1 SGHNT and CDR2 YYREEE (reference sequence). V gave up 3 bases and J gave up 4 bases; unmatched junction bases: 4. The CDR3 runs to 15 residues. The CDR3, as DNA: TGTGCCAGCAGCTCCCCGGGACAGGGGGCAGATACGCAGTATTTT. Translation: CASSSPGQGADTQYF. The variable domain in full, with the rest retrieved from reference TRBV5-4 and TRBJ2-3, is ETGVTQSPTHLIKTRGQQVTLRCSSQSGHNTVSWYQQALGQGPQFIFQYYREEENGRGNFPPRFSGLQFPNYSSELNVNALELDDSALYLCASSSPGQGADTQYFGPGTRLTVL.

This clone was picked up a small number of times. This chain links TRBV12-5 with TRBJ1-3; D ambiguous. V was trimmed by 2 bases and J by 1 base, leaving 12 bases between them. Germline V gene sequence: CDR1 LGHNT, CDR2 FRNRAP. CDR3 length: 16 amino acids. The CDR3 reads CASGLPTRQSGNTIYF. The CDR3 DNA follows: TGTGCTAGTGGTTTGCCCACTAGACAATCTGGAAACACCATATATTTT.

V and J are TRBV4-3 and TRBJ1-1; TRBD1 matches 8 bases. After removal of 3 bases from V and 7 bases from J, the junction contained 13 bases not matched to a gene. The CDR3 extends over 16 amino acids. CDR1 is LGHNA and CDR2 is YSLEER in the germline V gene. CDR3 bases: TGCGCCAGCAGCCATGGACAGGGCTTGGGATTGGGTGAAGCTTTCTTT. Its translation: CASSHGQGLGLGEAFF.

V usage is TRBV7-9 and J usage is TRBJ2-2; 8 bases fit TRBD1. Germline CDR1 and CDR2: SEHNR and FQNEAQ (reference sequence). V trimming: 5 bases; J trimming: 4 bases; junction bases outside the gene matches: 6. CDR3 length: 15 amino acids. The CDR3 loop reads CASSLPDRATGELFF. In DNA form, the CDR3 reads TGTGCCAGCAGCCTCCCGGACAGGGCCACCGGGGAGCTGTTTTTT.

The J gene is TRBJ2-7, the V gene TRBV14; 9 bases fit TRBD2. J gave up 2 bases and V 4 bases, and 3 bases lay outside the gene matches. The CDR3 extends over 14 amino acids. Germline CDR1 and CDR2: SGHDN and FVKESK. The CDR3 loop reads CASSLAGGPYEQYF. The CDR3 DNA is TGTGCCAGCAGCCTGGCGGGAGGGCCCTACGAGCAGTACTTC.

The chain carries TRBV4-3 and TRBJ2-1; 12 bases fit TRBD2. CDR1 LGHNA and CDR2 YSLEER come from the germline V gene. J gave up 7 bases and V 0 bases, and 7 bases lay outside the gene matches. This CDR3 region has 17 residues. The CDR3, as DNA: TGCGCCAGCAGCCAAGAGTGGGGACTAGCGGGCGGTAATGAGCAGTTCTTC. The encoded protein is CASSQEWGLAGGNEQFF.

The chain couples TRBV7-9 to TRBJ2-5; 7 bases agree with TRBD2. J gave up 3 bases and V 1 base, and 8 bases lay outside the gene matches. Germline lookup yields CDR1 SEHNR and CDR2 FQNEAQ (reference sequence). This CDR3 contains 16 residues. DNA for the CDR3: TGTGCCAGCAGCTTAGAGCGGGGTACGAAGGAAGAGACCCAGTACTTC. This gives the protein CASSLERGTKEETQYF.

This chain links TRBV14 with TRBJ2-7; D is uncertain. The CDR3 runs 11 residues. The V gene lost 3 bases and the J gene lost 6 bases, with 6 bases spanning the gap. The germline V gene has CDR1 SGHDN and CDR2 FVKESK. This CDR3 reads CASSHRSEQYF. Here the CDR3 DNA reads TGTGCCAGCAGCCATAGAAGCGAGCAGTACTTC.

The CDR3 loop reads CASSLPGTSGPSTDTQYF. The CDR3 nucleotides are TGTGCCAGCAGCTTACCAGGGACTAGCGGGCCTAGCACAGATACGCAGTATTTT. The chain has TRBV7-6 and TRBJ2-3, with 12 bases aligning to TRBD2. V shed 2 bases, J shed 0 bases, and the junction held 6 bases outside the gene matches. The CDR3 spans 18 residues. Germline V gene sequence: CDR1 SGHVS, CDR2 FNYEAQ. Full variable domain (missing parts from reference TRBV7-6 and TRBJ2-3): GAGVSQSPRYKVTKRGQDVALRCDPISGHVSLYWYRQALGQGPEFLTYFNYEAQQDKSGLPNDRFSAERPEGSISTLTIQRTEQRDSAMYRCASSLPGTSGPSTDTQYFGPGTRLTVL.

This chain joins TRBV29-1 and TRBJ1-1; TRBD1 matches 7 bases. From germline, CDR1 is SQVTM and CDR2 ANQGSEA. CDR3 length: 14 residues. Trimming cost V 3 bases and J 1 base; bases outside gene matches: 5. CDR3 sequence: CSVESDRPNTEAFF. The CDR3, as DNA: TGCAGCGTTGAGTCGGACAGGCCGAACACTGAAGCTTTCTTT. Full variable domain (outside the CDR3, taken from reference TRBV29-1 and TRBJ1-1): SAVISQKPSRDICQRGTSLTIQCQVDSQVTMMFWYRQQPGQSLTLIATANQGSEATYESGFVIDKFPISRPNLTFSTLTVSNMSPEDSSIYLCSVESDRPNTEAFFGQGTRLTVV.